The TCR beta chain described here comes from a study of T cell responses to AZD1222 COVID-19 vaccine. General study results and limits: Dominant at 160-218 and 743-854, vaccine-associated CD4 TCRs also spanned spike. Possibly, clonal diversity was underestimated; donors were largely white British and included more females. All repertoire sampling was performed exclusively after the peak T cell response.

Method: immunoSEQ multiplex PCR; TCRdb's copy keeps in-frame clones and lacks some. The repertoire holds approximately 190,000 clones, approximately 92% seen once, with about 1.2% in the top ten. As regards this clone: Its specificity is unknown.

The germline V and J ends were trimmed by 6 bases and 1 base, with 9 bases remaining between them. Germline lookup yields CDR1 MNHEY and CDR2 SVGAGI. The CDR3 loop spans 13 amino acids. The rearrangement uses TRBV6-5 and TRBJ1-2, with D maybe TRBD1 (5 bases). The specimen comprised peripheral blood, sampled on day 0 of AZD1222 vaccination. This receptor was taken from an adult in good health. CDR3 nucleotide sequence: TGTGCCAGCAGCTTGGACAATAACTATGGCTACACCTTC. As protein: CASSLDNNYGYTF.